One and the same sample provided the 24 T cell receptor beta chains below, sequenced in a study of vaccination and CD4 T cells after COVID-19. Their antigen targets remain unknown. As to treatment: approximately nine-day PBMC culture with coronavirus spike peptide pools or control peptides (ViraFEST assay). Researchers used the Oncomine TCR Beta short-read assay to sequence DNA from cultured CD4+ T cells. In TCRdb, the PCR reads were re-called with MiXCR into one record per CDR3 protein. The table includes around 25,000 distinct CDR3 sequences, roughly 42% detected once. The material sequenced was CD4+ T cells from blood, cultured in vitro. Receptors originate from a human donor who had recovered from COVID-19.

The V and J genes are TRBV6-2 or TRBV6-3 and TRBJ1-4; TRBD1 aligns across 7 bases. CDR3 length: 13 residues. The V gene's germline CDR1 is MNHEY and CDR2 SVGEGT. The trim removed 7 bases at V and 5 bases at J, leaving 4 bases unmatched. The CDR3 region is CASNPTGNEKLFF. For the CDR3, the DNA is TGTGCCAGCAATCCGACAGGGAATGAAAAACTGTTTTTT.

In the case of this clonotype: It is likely a read error, because the conserved phenylalanine at the end of the CDR3 is missing. DNA of the CDR3: TGCAGTGCTAGAGATCAGGACCCCTCACCCCTCCACTAT. Protein product: CSARDQDPSPLHY. V is TRBV20-1 and J is TRBJ1-6; D not certain. Trimming stripped 0 bases from V and 10 bases from J, with 10 bases between. The CDR3 contains 13 residues. The germline V gene encodes CDR1 DFQATT and CDR2 SNEGSKA (reference sequence).

The V gene is TRBV20-1, the J gene TRBJ2-5; 14 nucleotides align to TRBD2. The CDR3 is 14 residues long. Germline V lookup: CDR1 DFQATT, CDR2 SNEGSKA (reference sequence). The V segment lost 4 bases and the J segment 5 bases; nucleotides outside the gene matches: 3. The CDR3 loop reads CSANRLAGGETQYF. In DNA, the CDR3 is TGCAGTGCTAACAGACTAGCGGGGGGGGAGACCCAGTACTTC.

This clonotype was seen a handful of times. The V and J genes are TRBV7-2 and TRBJ2-1; tentatively, D is TRBD1 or TRBD2 (5 bases each). This CDR3 region has 15 residues. Trimming took 2 bases from V and 2 from J, leaving 10 bases between them. Germline CDR1 and CDR2: SGHTA and FQGNSA. DNA of the CDR3: TGTGCCAGCAGCTTAACCGGGACCACCTACAATGAGCAGTTCTTC. Protein: CASSLTGTTYNEQFF.

J is TRBJ1-2 and V is TRBV5-1; no reliable D call. Trimming removed 0 bases from V and 7 bases from J, with 10 bases in between. Germline V CDR1 and CDR2: SGHRS, YFSETQ. The CDR3 loop spans 13 amino acids. The CDR3 region has the DNA TGCGCCAGCAGCTTGGATGTCGCCGGTGGCTACACCTTC. The encoded protein is CASSLDVAGGYTF.

This chain joins TRBV7-2 and TRBJ1-1; the D is unclear. V lost 5 bases and J 2 bases, leaving 18 bases between the germline ends. CDR1 SGHTA and CDR2 FQGNSA come from the germline V gene. The CDR3 is 16 residues long. CDR3 nucleotide sequence: TGTGCCAGCAGCGAGCGAGGTCAGTTCGGTAACACTGAAGCTTTCTTT. This encodes CASSERGQFGNTEAFF.

This CDR3 reads CASSVEDPGEQFF. The CDR3 nucleotides read TGTGCCAGCAGCGTAGAGGACCCAGGTGAGCAGTTCTTC. The V and J genes are TRBV9 and TRBJ2-1; unclear D gene. V lost 0 bases and J 9 bases, leaving 10 bases between the germline ends. Germline V gene lookup returns CDR1 SGDLS and CDR2 YYNGEE. This CDR3 is 13 amino acids long.

This clonotype was detected only a few times. V usage is TRBV20-1 and J usage is TRBJ2-7; no definite D call. Deletions cut 1 base from V and 4 bases from J, with 11 bases between. This CDR3 is built from 13 residues. Germline CDR1 reads DFQATT; CDR2 reads SNEGSKA (reference sequence). The CDR3 DNA sequence: TGCAGTGCTAGAGGCAGGATCCCTTACGAGCAGTACTTC. This gives the protein CSARGRIPYEQYF.

V and J are TRBV27 and TRBJ2-7, with 7 bases fitting TRBD2. The CDR3 runs 16 residues. Unmatched junction bases numbered 9, after V lost 1 base and J lost 3 bases. CDR1 MNHEY and CDR2 SMNVEV come from the germline V gene (reference sequence). This CDR3 is CASSLWGGGSGYEQYF. The CDR3 nucleotides read TGTGCCAGCAGTTTATGGGGTGGCGGGAGTGGCTACGAGCAGTACTTC.

The chain joins TRBV10-3 to TRBJ2-6, with D unresolved. Trimming shortened V by 3 bases and J by 1 base, and 10 bases separated the two germline ends. The germline V gene has CDR1 ENHRY and CDR2 SYGVKD. The CDR3 has 16 residues. The CDR3 spells CAISDPVGSGANVLTF. CDR3 bases: TGTGCCATCAGTGATCCGGTGGGGTCTGGGGCCAACGTCCTGACTTTC.

The gene calls are TRBV5-1 and TRBJ2-7, with D tentatively TRBD1 (5 bases). This CDR3 comprises 14 residues. Germline CDR1 SGHRS, CDR2 YFSETQ. Trimming removed 4 bases at V and 2 bases at J, with 13 bases between. As DNA, the CDR3 is TGCGCCAGCAGCGGTCAGGGAACCCCCTACGAGCAGTACTTC. This gives the protein CASSGQGTPYEQYF.

The CDR3 DNA reads as TGTGCCAGCAGTGTGGGGATTTACACAGATACGCAGTATTTT. Amino acid sequence: CASSVGIYTDTQYF. The rearrangement uses TRBV6-4 and TRBJ2-3, with D unclear. Germline-derived CDR1 and CDR2 are MRHNA and SNTAGT. CDR3 length: 14 amino acids. V was pared by 4 bases and J by 2 bases, with 10 bases between.

A few counts support this clonotype. This chain links TRBV28 with TRBJ2-3; D remains unclear. This CDR3 has 12 residues. V dropped 7 bases and J dropped 3 bases, with 8 bases sitting between them. Germline V gene lookup returns CDR1 MDHEN and CDR2 SYDVKM. The CDR3, as DNA: TGTGCCAGCATGGTGTCGACAGATACGCAGTATTTT. It encodes CASMVSTDTQYF.

This chain joins TRBV28 and TRBJ2-1; 7 positions match TRBD2. Looked up from germline, CDR1 is MDHEN and CDR2 is SYDVKM. This CDR3 is 14 amino acids long. Losses at the gene ends were 6 bases for V and 6 bases for J; bases not matched to a gene: 8. The CDR3 sequence is CASSLWSGGNEQFF. For the CDR3, the DNA is TGTGCCAGCAGCTTGTGGTCGGGGGGCAATGAGCAGTTCTTC.

This clonotype was found a few times. In DNA, the CDR3 is TGTGCCAGCTCAGAAGGGTATGGCTACACCTTC. Its translation is CASSEGYGYTF. The chain recombines TRBV18 with TRBJ1-2; D gene unclear. The V gene's germline CDR1 is KGHSH and CDR2 LQKENI. The CDR3 totals 11 residues. V was cut by 5 bases and J by 5 bases, with 6 bases left in between.

This clonotype was counted between two and nine times. The chain combines TRBV10-3 with TRBJ1-1; TRBD1 aligns across 7 bases. CDR3 length: 14 residues. V shed 3 bases and J 7 bases; nucleotides not matched to a gene: 8. Looked up from germline, CDR1 is ENHRY and CDR2 is SYGVKD. CDR3 bases: TGTGCCATCAGTGAAGGGAGGGACAGCTTTGAAGCTTTCTTT. Its translation: CAISEGRDSFEAFF.

This clonotype has more than one count but fewer than ten. The chain carries TRBV21-1 and TRBJ2-1; the listed D gene, TRBD2, was not tested against the DNA. TRBV21-1 counts as a pseudogene. CDR3 size: 16 residues. The chain's CDR3 is CASSIGTSGSFQQQFF. Written as DNA, the CDR3 is TGTGCCAGCAGCATTGGGACTAGCGGGAGCTTTCAGCAGCAGTTCTTC.

In this sample, this clonotype turned up a few times. The V gene is TRBV6-1, the J gene TRBJ2-7; a possible D gene is TRBD1 (6 bases). Trimming stripped 6 bases from V and 0 bases from J, with 12 bases between. The CDR3 spans 14 residues. Germline V gives CDR1 MNHNS, CDR2 SASEGT. CDR3 DNA: TGTGCCAGCAGCGACAGGTGGAGCTCCTACGAGCAGTACTTC. It codes for CASSDRWSSYEQYF.

The J gene is TRBJ2-1, the V gene TRBV27; a weak D match, TRBD1 (6 bases). Per germline, CDR1 MNHEY and CDR2 SMNVEV (reference sequence). V dropped 5 bases and J dropped 0 bases, with 14 bases sitting between them. The CDR3 has 16 amino acids. The DNA for the CDR3 is TGTGCCAGCAGTGGCCCGCGAGGGGGCTCCTACAATGAGCAGTTCTTC. This sequence encodes CASSGPRGGSYNEQFF.

This clonotype was picked up a small number of times. The V and J genes are TRBV7-9 and TRBJ1-2; no definite D call. CDR1 is SEHNR, CDR2 FQNEAQ, per germline (reference sequence). V lost 2 bases to trimming and J lost 8 bases, with 15 bases between them. The CDR3 contains 14 residues. The CDR3 is CASSLFNREGGYTF. CDR3 coding DNA: TGTGCCAGCAGCTTATTTAACCGAGAGGGCGGCTACACCTTC.

This chain links TRBV19 with TRBJ1-2; weak D call: TRBD1 (6 bases). The V and J ends lost 5 bases and 8 bases respectively, with 21 bases between them. CDR1 is LNHDA and CDR2 is SQIVND in the germline V gene (reference sequence). The CDR3 sequence is 15 residues long. This chain's CDR3 is CASSRTGTQTGGYTF. As DNA, the CDR3 is TGTGCCAGTAGTCGAACCGGGACACAAACTGGGGGCTACACCTTC.

The genes are TRBV20-1 and TRBJ1-2; D unresolved. Germline V gene sequence: CDR1 DFQATT, CDR2 SNEGSKA (reference sequence). CDR3 length equals 15 residues. Trimming removed 3 bases from V and 1 base from J, with 15 bases in between. The CDR3 is CSARLGRLGNYGYTF. The CDR3 DNA reads as TGCAGTGCTAGGCTGGGGAGGTTGGGTAACTATGGCTACACCTTC.

This clonotype appeared a few times. The chain carries TRBV6-4 and TRBJ2-3; tentative D call: TRBD2 (6 bases). Germline values: CDR1 MRHNA, CDR2 SNTAGT. This CDR3 contains 13 residues. V lost 2 bases to trimming and J lost 6 bases, with 9 bases between them. CDR3 amino acids: CASSDRAGDTQYF. The CDR3 nucleotides read TGTGCCAGCAGTGACAGGGCGGGGGATACGCAGTATTTT.

In its sample, this clonotype was seen once. This rearrangement joins TRBV20-1 to TRBJ2-1; 7 nucleotides align to TRBD2. The CDR3 has 14 residues. The V segment lost 5 bases and the J segment 0 bases; nucleotides outside the gene matches: 4. CDR1 and CDR2 from the germline V gene are DFQATT and SNEGSKA (reference sequence). The CDR3 region has the DNA TGCAGTGCTTCGGGGACTACCTCCTACAATGAGCAGTTCTTC. Residues: CSASGTTSYNEQFF.